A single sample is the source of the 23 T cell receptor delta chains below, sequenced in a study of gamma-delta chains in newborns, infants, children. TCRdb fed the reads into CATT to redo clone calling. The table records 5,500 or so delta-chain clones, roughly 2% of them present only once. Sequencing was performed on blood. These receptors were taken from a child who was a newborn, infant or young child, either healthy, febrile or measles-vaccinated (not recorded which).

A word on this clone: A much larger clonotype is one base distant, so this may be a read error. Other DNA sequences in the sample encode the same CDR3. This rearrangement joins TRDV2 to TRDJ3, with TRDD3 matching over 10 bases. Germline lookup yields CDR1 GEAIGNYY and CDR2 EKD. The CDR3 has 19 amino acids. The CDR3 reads CACDQTYWGMDWDTRQMFF. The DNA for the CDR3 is TGTGCCTGTGACCAGACGTACTGGGGGATGGACTGGGACACCAGACAGATGTTTTTC.

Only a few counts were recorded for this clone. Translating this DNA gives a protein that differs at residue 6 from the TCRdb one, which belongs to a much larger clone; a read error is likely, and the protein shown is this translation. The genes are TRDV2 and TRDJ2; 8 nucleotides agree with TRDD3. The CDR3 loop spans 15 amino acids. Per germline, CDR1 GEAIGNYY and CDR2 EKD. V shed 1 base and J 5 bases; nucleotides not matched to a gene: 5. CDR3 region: CACDTAGGITAQLFF. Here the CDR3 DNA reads TGTGCCTGTGACACTGCGGGGGGGATAACAGCACAACTCTTCTTT.

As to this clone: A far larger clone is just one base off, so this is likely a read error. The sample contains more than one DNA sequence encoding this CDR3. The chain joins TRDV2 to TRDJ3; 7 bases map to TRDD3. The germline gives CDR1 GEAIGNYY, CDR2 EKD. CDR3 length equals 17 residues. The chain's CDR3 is CACDTVLGSLDTRQMFF. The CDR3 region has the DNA TGTGCCTGTGACACCGTACTGGGGTCCTTGGACACCCGACAGATGTTTTTC.

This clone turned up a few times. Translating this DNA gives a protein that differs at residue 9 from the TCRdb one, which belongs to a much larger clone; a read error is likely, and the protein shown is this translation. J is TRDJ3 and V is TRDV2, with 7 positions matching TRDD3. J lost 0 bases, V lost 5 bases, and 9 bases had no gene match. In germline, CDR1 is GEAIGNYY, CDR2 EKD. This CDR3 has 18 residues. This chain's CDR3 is CACALLGPGSWDTRQMFF. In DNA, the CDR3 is TGTGCCTGTGCACTACTGGGGCCGGGCTCCTGGGACACCCGACAGATGTTTTTC.

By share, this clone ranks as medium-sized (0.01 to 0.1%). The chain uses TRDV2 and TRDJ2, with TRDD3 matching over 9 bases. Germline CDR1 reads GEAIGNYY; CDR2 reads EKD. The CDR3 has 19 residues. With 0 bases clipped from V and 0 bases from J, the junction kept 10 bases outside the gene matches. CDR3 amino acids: CACDTVAGGIPALTAQLFF. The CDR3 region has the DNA TGTGCCTGTGACACCGTGGCGGGGGGGATACCAGCTTTGACAGCACAACTCTTCTTT.

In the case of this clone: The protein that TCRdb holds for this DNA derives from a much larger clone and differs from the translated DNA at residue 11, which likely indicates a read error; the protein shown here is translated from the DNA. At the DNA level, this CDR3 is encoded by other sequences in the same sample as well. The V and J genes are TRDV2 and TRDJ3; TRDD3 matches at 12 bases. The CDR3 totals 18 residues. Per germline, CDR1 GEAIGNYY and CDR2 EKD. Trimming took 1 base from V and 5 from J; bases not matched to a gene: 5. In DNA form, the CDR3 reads TGTGCCTGTGACACTCTACTGGGGGATACCCGGGACACCCGACAGATGTTTTTC. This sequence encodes CACDTLLGDTRDTRQMFF.

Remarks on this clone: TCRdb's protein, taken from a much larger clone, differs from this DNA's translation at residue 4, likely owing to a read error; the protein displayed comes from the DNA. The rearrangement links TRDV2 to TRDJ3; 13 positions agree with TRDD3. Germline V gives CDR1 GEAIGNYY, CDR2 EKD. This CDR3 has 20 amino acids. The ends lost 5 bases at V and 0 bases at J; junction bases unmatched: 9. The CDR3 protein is CACGNTGGYGSSWDTRQMFF. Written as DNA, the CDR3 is TGTGCCTGTGGCAATACTGGGGGATACGGCAGCTCCTGGGACACCCGACAGATGTTTTTC.

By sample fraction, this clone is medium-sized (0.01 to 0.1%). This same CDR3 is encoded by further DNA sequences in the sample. CDR3 in DNA: TGTGCTCTTGGGGAAGGAAATCCTACCGTATTCAGGGGGGAACTTAAACTCATCTTT. Its translation: CALGEGNPTVFRGELKLIF. The V and J genes are TRDV1 and TRDJ1; TRDD2 or TRDD3 may be the D gene (6 bases each). V was clipped by 2 bases and J by 7 bases, with 29 bases between them. Germline V gene lookup returns CDR1 TSWWSYY and CDR2 QGS. The CDR3 loop spans 19 amino acids.

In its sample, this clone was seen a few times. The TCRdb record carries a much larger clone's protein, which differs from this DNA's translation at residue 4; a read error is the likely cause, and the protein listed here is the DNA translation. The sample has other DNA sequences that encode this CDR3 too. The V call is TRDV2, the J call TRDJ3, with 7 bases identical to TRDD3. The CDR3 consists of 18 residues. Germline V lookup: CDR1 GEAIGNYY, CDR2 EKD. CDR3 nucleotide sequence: TGTGCCTGTGGCACCGTGGGGGAGAGCTCCTGGGACACCCGACAGATGTTTTTC. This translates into CACGTVGESSWDTRQMFF.

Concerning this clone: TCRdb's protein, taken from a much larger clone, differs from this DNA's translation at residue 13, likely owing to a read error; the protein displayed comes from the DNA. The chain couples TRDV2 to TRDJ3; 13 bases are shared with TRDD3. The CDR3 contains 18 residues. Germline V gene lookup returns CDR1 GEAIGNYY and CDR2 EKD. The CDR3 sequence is CACDPLGDTRWDARQMFF. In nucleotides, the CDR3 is TGTGCCTGTGACCCACTGGGGGATACGCGCTGGGACGCCCGACAGATGTTTTTC.

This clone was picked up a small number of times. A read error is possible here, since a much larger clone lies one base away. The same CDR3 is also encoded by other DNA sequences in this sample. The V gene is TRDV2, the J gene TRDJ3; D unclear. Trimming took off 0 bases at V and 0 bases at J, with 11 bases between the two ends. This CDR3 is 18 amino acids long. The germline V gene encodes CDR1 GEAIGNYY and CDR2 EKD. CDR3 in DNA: TGTGCCTGTGACACCTGGGACAGGAACTCCTGGGACACCCGACAGATGTTTTTC. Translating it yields CACDTWDRNSWDTRQMFF.

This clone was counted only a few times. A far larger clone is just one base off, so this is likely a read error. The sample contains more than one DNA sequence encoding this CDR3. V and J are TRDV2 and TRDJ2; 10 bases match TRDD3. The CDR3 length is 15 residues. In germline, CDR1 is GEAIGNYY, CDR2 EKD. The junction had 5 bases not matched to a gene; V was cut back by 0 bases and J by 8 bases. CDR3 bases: TGTGCCTGTGACACCCTGGGGGATAGGTCGGCACAACTCTTCTTT. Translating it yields CACDTLGDRSAQLFF.

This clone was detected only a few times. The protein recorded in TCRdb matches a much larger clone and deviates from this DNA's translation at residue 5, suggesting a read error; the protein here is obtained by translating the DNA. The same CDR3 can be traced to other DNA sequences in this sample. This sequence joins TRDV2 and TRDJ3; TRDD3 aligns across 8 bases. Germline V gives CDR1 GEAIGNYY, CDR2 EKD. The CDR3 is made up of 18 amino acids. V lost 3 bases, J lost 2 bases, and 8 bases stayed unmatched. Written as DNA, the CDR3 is TGTGCCTGTGACGCCGGGGATACCTTCACCTGGGACACCCGACAGATGTTTTTC. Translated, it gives CACDAGDTFTWDTRQMFF.

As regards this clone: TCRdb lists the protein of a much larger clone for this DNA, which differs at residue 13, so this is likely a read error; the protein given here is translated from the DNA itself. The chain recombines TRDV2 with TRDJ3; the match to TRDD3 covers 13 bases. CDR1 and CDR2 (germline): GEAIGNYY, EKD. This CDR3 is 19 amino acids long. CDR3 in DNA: TGTGCCTGTGACTCTTACTGGGGGATACGCTCCTGGGGCACCCGACAGATGTTTTTC. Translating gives CACDSYWGIRSWGTRQMFF.

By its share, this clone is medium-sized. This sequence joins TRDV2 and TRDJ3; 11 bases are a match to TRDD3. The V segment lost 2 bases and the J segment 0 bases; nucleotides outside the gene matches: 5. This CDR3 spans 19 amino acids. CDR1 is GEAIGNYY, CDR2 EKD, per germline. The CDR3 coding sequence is TGTGCCTGTGACAATACTGGGGGATATCTCTCCTGGGACACCCGACAGATGTTTTTC. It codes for CACDNTGGYLSWDTRQMFF.

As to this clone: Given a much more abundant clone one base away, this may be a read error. The CDR3 DNA is TGTGCCTGTGACTCTGGGGAATACGCAGTCTGGGACACCCGACAGATGTTTTTC. It translates to CACDSGEYAVWDTRQMFF. The rearrangement uses TRDV2 and TRDJ3, with D possibly being TRDD3 (6 bases). The V gene's germline CDR1 is GEAIGNYY and CDR2 EKD. The CDR3 spans 18 residues. V lost 3 bases to trimming and J lost 3 bases, with 17 bases between them.

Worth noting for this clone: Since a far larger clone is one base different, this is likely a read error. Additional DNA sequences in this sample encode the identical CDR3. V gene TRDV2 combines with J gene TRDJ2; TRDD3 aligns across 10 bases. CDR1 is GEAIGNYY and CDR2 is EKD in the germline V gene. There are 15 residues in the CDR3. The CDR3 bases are TGTGCCTGTGACGTACTGGGGGATTTGACAGCGCAACTCTTCTTT. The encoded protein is CACDVLGDLTAQLFF.

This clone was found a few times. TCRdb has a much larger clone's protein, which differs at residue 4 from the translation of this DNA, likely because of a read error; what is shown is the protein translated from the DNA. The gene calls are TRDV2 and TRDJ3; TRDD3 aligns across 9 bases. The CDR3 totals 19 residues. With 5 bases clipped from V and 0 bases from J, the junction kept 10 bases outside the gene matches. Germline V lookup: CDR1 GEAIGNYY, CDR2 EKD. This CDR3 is CACGNVLGDPSWDTRQMFF. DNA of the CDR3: TGTGCCTGTGGCAACGTACTGGGGGACCCCTCCTGGGACACCCGACAGATGTTTTTC.

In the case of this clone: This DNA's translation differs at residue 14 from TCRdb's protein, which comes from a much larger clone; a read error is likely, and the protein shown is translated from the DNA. The CDR3 region has the DNA TGTGCCTGTGACGGGCTTAGCTCCTGGGACACCCGACAGCTGTTTTTC. Residues: CACDGLSSWDTRQLFF. The gene calls are TRDV2 and TRDJ3, with D perhaps matching TRDD3 (5 bases). CDR3 length: 16 residues. CDR1 and CDR2 (germline): GEAIGNYY, EKD.

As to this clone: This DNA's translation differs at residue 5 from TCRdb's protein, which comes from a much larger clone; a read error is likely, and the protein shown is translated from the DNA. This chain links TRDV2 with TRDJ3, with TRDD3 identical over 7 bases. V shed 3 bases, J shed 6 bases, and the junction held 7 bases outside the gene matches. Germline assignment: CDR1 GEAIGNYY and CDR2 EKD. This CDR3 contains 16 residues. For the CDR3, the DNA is TGTGCCTGTGACCCCGTGGGATACTCGGACACCCGACAGATGTTTTTC. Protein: CACDPVGYSDTRQMFF.

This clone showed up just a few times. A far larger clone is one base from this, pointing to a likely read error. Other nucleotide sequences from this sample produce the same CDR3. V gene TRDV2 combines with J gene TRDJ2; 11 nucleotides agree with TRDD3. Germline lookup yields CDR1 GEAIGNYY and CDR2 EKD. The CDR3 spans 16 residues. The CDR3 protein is CACDTLGDTLTAQLFF. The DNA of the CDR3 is TGTGCCTGTGACACTCTGGGGGATACTTTGACGGCACAACTCTTCTTT.

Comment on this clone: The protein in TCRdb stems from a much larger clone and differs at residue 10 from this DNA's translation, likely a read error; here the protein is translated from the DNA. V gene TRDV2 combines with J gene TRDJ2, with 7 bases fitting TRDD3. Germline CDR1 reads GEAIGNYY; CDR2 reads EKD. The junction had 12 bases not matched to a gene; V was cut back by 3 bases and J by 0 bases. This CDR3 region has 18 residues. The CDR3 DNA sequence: TGTGCCTGTGACTTACTGGGGATAAGGGTCGCTTTGACAGCACAACTCTTCTTT. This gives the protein CACDLLGIRVALTAQLFF.

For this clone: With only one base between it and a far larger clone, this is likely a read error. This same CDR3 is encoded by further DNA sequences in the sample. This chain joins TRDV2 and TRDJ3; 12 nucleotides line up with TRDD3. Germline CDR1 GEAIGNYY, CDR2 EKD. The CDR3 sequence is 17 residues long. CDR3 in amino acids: CACDILGDTWDTRQMFF. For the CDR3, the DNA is TGTGCCTGTGACATACTGGGGGATACCTGGGACACCCGACAAATGTTTTTC.